This T cell receptor beta chain derives from a study of blood T cell repertoires in COVID-19. The overall study: Acute-phase and convalescent COVID-19 samples originated in the United States, Italy and Spain.

Trimming removed 10 bases at V and 3 bases at J, with 9 bases between. This CDR3 spans 12 amino acids. Clones were read by immunoSEQ multiplex PCR, and TCRdb kept only the in-frame ones, dropping some. This table holds a few hundred thousand clones, about nine tenths found once. Source material: peripheral blood. The gene calls are TRBV12-3 or TRBV12-4 and TRBJ2-2; no clear D gene. This TCR was recovered from a woman aged 25 to 45 who had recovered from COVID-19. CDR3 sequence: CATHGYTGELFF. The CDR3 DNA reads as TGTGCCACCCACGGGTACACCGGGGAGCTGTTTTTT.